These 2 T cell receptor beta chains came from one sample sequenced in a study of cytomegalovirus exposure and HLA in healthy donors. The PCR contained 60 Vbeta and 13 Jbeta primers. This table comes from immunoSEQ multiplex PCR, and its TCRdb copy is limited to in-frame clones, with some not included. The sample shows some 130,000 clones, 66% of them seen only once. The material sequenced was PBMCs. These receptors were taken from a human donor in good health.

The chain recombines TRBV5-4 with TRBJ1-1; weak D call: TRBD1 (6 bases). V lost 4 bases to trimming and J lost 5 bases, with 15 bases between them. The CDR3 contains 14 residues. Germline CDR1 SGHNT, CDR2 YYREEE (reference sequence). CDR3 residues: CASSPTGSGTEAFF. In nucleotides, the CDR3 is TGTGCCAGCAGCCCCACAGGGTCGGGGACTGAAGCTTTCTTT.

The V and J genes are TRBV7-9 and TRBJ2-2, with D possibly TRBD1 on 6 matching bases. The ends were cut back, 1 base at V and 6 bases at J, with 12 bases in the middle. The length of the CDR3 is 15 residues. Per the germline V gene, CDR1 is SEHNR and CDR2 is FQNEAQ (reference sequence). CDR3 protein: CASSLGETGAGELFF. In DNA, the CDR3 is TGTGCCAGCAGCTTAGGCGAGACAGGTGCCGGGGAGCTGTTTTTT.